The 26 T cell receptor beta chains listed next were all sequenced from one sample in a study of blood T cells in healthy people across ages. Then a second PCR, running roughly 7 to 11 cycles, was carried out with a sample-barcoded 5' primer and a J-beta primer mix. From the 5' RACE reads, TCRdb called clonotypes with MiXCR, one entry per CDR3 protein. The profile shows approximately 1,000,000 distinct CDR3 sequences, 40% to 55% of them singletons. Sequencing was done on a sample of blood. The receptors shown here come from a woman aged 55-70 years in good health.

Remarks on this clonotype: A much larger clone is a single base away; this may be a read error. The rearrangement links TRBV7-9 to TRBJ2-5; D ambiguous. The CDR3 contains 12 residues. The V gene's germline CDR1 is SEHNR and CDR2 FQNEAQ (reference sequence). The CDR3 loop is CAGSPFQETQYF. The CDR3 nucleotides are TGTGCCGGCAGCCCCTTCCAAGAGACCCAGTACTTC.

This sequence joins TRBV19 and TRBJ2-1, with TRBD1 matching over 10 bases. Germline V gives CDR1 LNHDA, CDR2 SQIVND (reference sequence). J was trimmed by 4 bases and V by 6 bases; bases with no gene match: 9. The CDR3 has 16 residues. This CDR3 is CASSLRQGAGYNEQFF. CDR3 nucleotides: TGTGCCAGTAGCCTCCGACAGGGGGCGGGTTACAATGAGCAGTTCTTC. Full variable domain (remainder filled in from reference TRBV19 and TRBJ2-1): DGGITQSPKYLFRKEGQNVTLSCEQNLNHDAMYWYRQDPGQGLRLIYYSQIVNDFQKGDIAEGYSVSREKKESFPLTVTSAQKNPTAFYLCASSLRQGAGYNEQFFGPGTRLTVL.

This chain connects TRBV9 to TRBJ2-7; TRBD2 aligns across 7 bases. The J call may be incorrect, as the DNA end agrees better with TRBJ2-5. This CDR3 contains 15 residues. Germline-derived CDR1 and CDR2 are SGDLS and YYNGEE. The DNA for the CDR3 is TGTGCCAGCAGGCAACTAGTGGGAGGGATGGAGACCCAGTACTTC. This codes for CASRQLVGGMETQYF.

This clonotype has only a few counts. This chain joins TRBV15 and TRBJ1-1, with D unclear. CDR1 is LNHNV, CDR2 YYDKDF, per germline (reference sequence). The germline V and J ends were trimmed by 0 bases and 3 bases, with 11 bases remaining between them. CDR3 length: 15 residues. The CDR3 DNA reads as TGTGCCACCAGCAGAGATCTGGGGTGGGACACTGAAGCTTTCTTT. Translating it yields CATSRDLGWDTEAFF.

This rearrangement joins TRBV14 to TRBJ2-3, with no clear D. This CDR3 has 14 residues. Trimming pared 1 base from V and 6 bases from J, leaving 11 bases between. Per the germline V gene, CDR1 is SGHDN and CDR2 is FVKESK. The CDR3 region is CASSQGGLLDTQYF. The CDR3 nucleotides are TGTGCCAGCAGCCAAGGAGGTCTTTTGGATACGCAGTATTTT.

The chain joins TRBV20-1 to TRBJ1-2; D is undetermined. Per germline, CDR1 DFQATT and CDR2 SNEGSKA (reference sequence). V was pared by 0 bases and J by 8 bases, with 10 bases between. This CDR3 is 12 amino acids long. The CDR3 region is CSARDPQKGYTF. The CDR3 nucleotides are TGCAGTGCTAGAGATCCACAGAAGGGCTACACCTTC.

This chain uses TRBV4-1 with TRBJ2-1; D is uncertain. The end of the DNA is better explained by TRBJ2-7, so the J call may be wrong. Germline assignment: CDR1 MGHRA and CDR2 YSYEKL. The CDR3 has 14 amino acids. CDR3 residues: CASSPVGAYNEQYF. The CDR3 DNA reads TGCGCCAGCAGCCCGGTTGGTGCCTACAATGAGCAGTACTTC.

This chain connects TRBV6-1 to TRBJ2-7; perhaps D is TRBD1 or TRBD2 (5 bases each). CDR1 is MNHNS and CDR2 is SASEGT in the germline V gene. This CDR3 region has 16 residues. Trimming took 3 bases from V and 1 from J, leaving 16 bases between them. The CDR3 sequence is CASSDSLATASYEQYF. CDR3 nucleotide sequence: TGTGCCAGCAGTGACTCATTAGCGACAGCGTCCTACGAGCAGTACTTC.

This clonotype was found many times. The chain employs TRBV6-6 and TRBJ1-1; D may be TRBD1 (5 bases). The CDR3 spans 12 residues. V was shortened by 5 bases and J by 5 bases, with 9 bases between the two germline ends. Germline lookup yields CDR1 MNHNY and CDR2 SVGAGI (reference sequence). CDR3 residues: CASSVGVTEAFF. The CDR3 DNA follows: TGTGCCAGCAGTGTGGGGGTGACTGAAGCTTTCTTT.

This clonotype turned up a few times. The rearrangement links TRBV7-9 to TRBJ2-5; 11 nucleotides match TRBD2. The CDR3 is 17 amino acids. V trimming: 4 bases; J trimming: 11 bases; junction bases outside the gene matches: 18. Germline lookup yields CDR1 SEHNR and CDR2 FQNEAQ (reference sequence). CDR3 loop: CASSSRNIAGGPSEQYF. In DNA form, the CDR3 reads TGTGCCAGCAGCTCTAGAAACATAGCGGGAGGGCCTAGTGAGCAGTACTTC. Full variable domain (remainder filled in from reference TRBV7-9 and TRBJ2-5): DTGVSQNPRHKITKRGQNVTFRCDPISEHNRLYWYRQTLGQGPEFLTYFQNEAQLEKSRLLSDRFSAERPKGSFSTLEIQRTEQGDSAMYLCASSSRNIAGGPSEQYFGPGTRLLVL.

There are a few counts of this clonotype. The CDR3 sequence: CASSLQPRGDLSYEQYF. In DNA, the CDR3 is TGTGCCAGCAGCCTCCAGCCCAGGGGGGATCTCTCCTACGAGCAGTACTTC. V and J are TRBV21-1 and TRBJ2-7; TRBD1, the D gene given by the table, was not confirmed from the DNA. TRBV21-1 is a listed pseudogene. The CDR3 runs 17 residues.

This clonotype was picked up a small number of times. The chain employs TRBV20-1 and TRBJ2-1; the match to TRBD2 covers 14 bases. The CDR3 spans 16 residues. After removal of 5 bases from V and 4 bases from J, the junction contained 7 bases not matched to a gene. The germline V gene has CDR1 DFQATT and CDR2 SNEGSKA (reference sequence). CDR3 residues: CSALRLAGGPYNEQFF. Written as DNA, the CDR3 is TGCAGTGCTCTTAGACTAGCGGGAGGGCCATACAATGAGCAGTTCTTC.

J is TRBJ2-5 and V is TRBV12-3 or TRBV12-4; weak D call: TRBD2 (6 bases). The CDR3 sequence is 14 residues long. Trimming left V 5 bases short and J 3 bases short, with 13 bases between. The CDR3 loop is CASSVGGFEETQYF. The CDR3 region has the DNA TGTGCCAGCAGTGTTGGGGGGTTTGAAGAGACCCAGTACTTC.

This clonotype has only a few counts. V is TRBV6-5 and J is TRBJ2-7; possible D gene TRBD2, 6 bases. Germline V gene data show CDR1 as MNHEY and CDR2 as SVGAGI. Trimming left V 6 bases short and J 2 bases short, with 11 bases between. The CDR3 is made up of 13 amino acids. The CDR3 here is CASRGLQAYEQYF. As DNA, the CDR3 is TGTGCCAGCAGGGGACTCCAGGCCTACGAGCAGTACTTC.

The chain links TRBV30 to TRBJ1-1; tentative D call: TRBD1 (6 bases). CDR3 length: 13 residues. V lost 3 bases and J lost 4, with 12 bases in between. Germline values: CDR1 GTSNPN, CDR2 SVGIG (reference sequence). The CDR3 DNA follows: TGTGCCTGGAGCCAACAGGGCACCACTGAAGCTTTCTTT. It specifies CAWSQQGTTEAFF.

The chain is built from TRBV29-1 and TRBJ2-7; 9 bases agree with TRBD1. The CDR3 consists of 15 residues. Trimming removed 4 bases from V and 7 bases from J; junction bases left unmatched: 14. Germline CDR1 is SQVTM and CDR2 is ANQGSEA. The CDR3 sequence is CSVVGRTGAYNEQYF. The CDR3 nucleotides are TGCAGCGTTGTCGGCCGGACAGGGGCCTACAATGAGCAGTACTTC.

V is TRBV27 and J is TRBJ2-3; the D gene could be TRBD1 or TRBD2 (6 bases each). The V gene lost 5 bases and the J gene lost 3 bases, with 24 bases spanning the gap. This CDR3 contains 18 residues. The germline V gene encodes CDR1 MNHEY and CDR2 SMNVEV (reference sequence). CDR3 nucleotides: TGTGCCAGCAGTCGGAACGTCCACGGGGGCGCTGGGACAGATACGCAGTATTTT. This encodes CASSRNVHGGAGTDTQYF.

This rearrangement joins TRBV30 to TRBJ1-1; TRBD1 matches at 8 bases. Germline V gene lookup returns CDR1 GTSNPN and CDR2 SVGIG (reference sequence). V lost 5 bases, J lost 8 bases, and 4 bases stayed unmatched. The CDR3 is 11 residues long. CDR3 sequence reads: CAWGQGGEAFF. In DNA, the CDR3 is TGTGCCTGGGGACAGGGAGGGGAAGCTTTCTTT.

This chain links TRBV13 with TRBJ1-1, with 9 bases identical to TRBD1. After removal of 5 bases from V and 1 base from J, the junction contained 5 bases not matched to a gene. CDR3 size: 15 residues. The germline V gene has CDR1 PRHDT and CDR2 FYEKMQ (reference sequence). CDR3 sequence reads: CASSEQGAGNTEAFF. The CDR3 DNA reads TGTGCCAGCAGCGAACAGGGGGCGGGGAACACTGAAGCTTTCTTT.

This clonotype was counted only a few times. V and J are TRBV6-1 and TRBJ2-7; TRBD1 matches at 10 bases. The V and J ends lost 5 bases and 3 bases, in that order; junction bases with no gene match: 10. CDR3 length: 16 residues. Germline V gene lookup returns CDR1 MNHNS and CDR2 SASEGT. The CDR3 region has the DNA TGTGCCAGCAGTCCCATCCCCGGACAGGGGGACTACGAGCAGTACTTC. Translating gives CASSPIPGQGDYEQYF.

The chain recombines TRBV6-1 with TRBJ1-2; 8 positions agree with TRBD1. The length of the CDR3 is 14 residues. V shed 6 bases, J shed 4 bases, and the junction held 7 bases outside the gene matches. CDR1 and CDR2 (germline): MNHNS, SASEGT. In DNA, the CDR3 is TGTGCCAGCAGCCGACAGGGGTCCCTCTATGGCTACACCTTC. It codes for CASSRQGSLYGYTF.

The sample holds a few counts of this clonotype. The rearrangement links TRBV5-1 to TRBJ2-5, with unresolved D. Germline CDR1 reads SGHRS; CDR2 reads YFSETQ. The CDR3 extends over 14 amino acids. The V end was cut by 0 bases, the J end by 11 bases, with 17 bases between. The CDR3 DNA is TGCGCCAGCAGCTTGGGCGAGACGGCCAATGAGCAGTACTTC. This codes for CASSLGETANEQYF. The full variable domain, its missing parts supplied by reference TRBV5-1 and TRBJ2-5, is KAGVTQTPRYLIKTRGQQVTLSCSPISGHRSVSWYQQTPGQGLQFLFEYFSETQRNKGNFPGRFSGRQFSNSRSEMNVSTLELGDSALYLCASSLGETANEQYFGPGTRLLVL.

CDR3 sequence reads: CASSVGVLQETQYF. CDR3 sequence (DNA): TGTGCCAGCAGTGTTGGTGTACTACAAGAGACCCAGTACTTC. The genes are TRBV27 and TRBJ2-5; D gene ambiguous. The CDR3 has 14 amino acids. V lost 5 bases, J lost 2 bases, and 12 bases lay in between. From germline, CDR1 is MNHEY and CDR2 SMNVEV (reference sequence).

The CDR3 coding sequence is TGCAGTGTCCCTGGACAGGCGAACACCGGGGAGCTGTTTTTT. Translating gives CSVPGQANTGELFF. The J gene is TRBJ2-2, the V gene TRBV20-1, with 7 bases aligning to TRBD1. The J segment lost 0 bases and the V segment lost 7 bases, leaving 5 bases of the junction unmatched. The CDR3 extends over 14 amino acids. Germline lookup yields CDR1 DFQATT and CDR2 SNEGSKA (reference sequence).

This chain links TRBV11-2 with TRBJ2-7; tentatively, D is TRBD1 (7 bases). Germline loops: CDR1 SGHAT, CDR2 FQNNGV. V was shortened by 5 bases and J by 3 bases, with 14 bases between the two germline ends. The CDR3 totals 14 residues. CDR3 protein: CASSPGDSYYEQYF. In DNA, the CDR3 is TGTGCCAGCAGCCCGGGGGACAGCTACTACGAGCAGTACTTC.

The CDR3 loop reads CASSVLDGYTDTQYF. The CDR3 coding sequence is TGTGCCAGCAGCGTACTGGACGGTTACACAGATACGCAGTATTTT. The rearrangement uses TRBV5-8 and TRBJ2-3, with D uncertain. Trimming took off 4 bases at V and 2 bases at J, with 14 bases between the two ends. This CDR3 region has 15 residues. Germline V gene sequence: CDR1 SGHTS, CDR2 YDEGEE.